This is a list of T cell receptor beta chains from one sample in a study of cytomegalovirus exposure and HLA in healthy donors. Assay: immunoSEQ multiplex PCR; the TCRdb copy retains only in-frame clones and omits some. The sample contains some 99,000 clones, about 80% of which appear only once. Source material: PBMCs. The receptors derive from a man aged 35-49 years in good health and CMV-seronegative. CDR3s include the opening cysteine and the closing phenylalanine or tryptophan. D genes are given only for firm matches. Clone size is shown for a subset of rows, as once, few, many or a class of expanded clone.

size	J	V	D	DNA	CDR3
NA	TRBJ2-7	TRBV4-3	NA	TGCGCCAGCAGCCAAGTTTATGGACGGGGCTCCTACGAGCAGTACTTC	CASSQVYGRGSYEQYF
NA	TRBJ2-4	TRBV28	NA	TGTGCCAGCAGTTTAGTCCTCGGGAACATTCAGTACTTC	CASSLVLGNIQYF
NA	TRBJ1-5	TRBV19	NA	TGTGCCAGTAGTATTACCCCATTCCAGGGTGTGCCCCAGCATTTT	CASSITPFQGVPQHF
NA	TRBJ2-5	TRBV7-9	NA	TGTGCCAGCAGCTTGATAGGGGCGAGGCGAGAGACCCAGTACTTC	CASSLIGARRETQYF
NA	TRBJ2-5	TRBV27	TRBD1	TGTGCCAGCAGCAGGGGGGAGACCCAGTACTTC	CASSRGETQYF
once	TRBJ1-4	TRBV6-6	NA	TGTGCCGTCCGGGAAAATGAAAAACTGTTTTTT	CAVRENEKLFF
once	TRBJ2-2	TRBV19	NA	TGTGCCAGTGTAAGGAACCGAGGGATCACCGGGGAGCTGTTTTTT	CASVRNRGITGELFF
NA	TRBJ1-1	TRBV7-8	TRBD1	TGTGCCAGCAGCTTAATCCAGGGGGGGAACACTGAAGCTTTCTTT	CASSLIQGGNTEAFF
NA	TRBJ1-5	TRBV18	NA	TGTGCCAGCTCACCCTACGGGCAGGGGAATCGGCCCCAGCATTTT	CASSPYGQGNRPQHF
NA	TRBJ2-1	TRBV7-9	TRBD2	TGTGCCAGCAGCCCTCCGGGACTAGGGAGCTCCTACAATGAGCAGTTCTTC	CASSPPGLGSSYNEQFF
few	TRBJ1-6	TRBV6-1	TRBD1	TGTGCCAGCAGCCCACGGGACAGACATAATTCACCCCTCCACTTT	CASSPRDRHNSPLHF
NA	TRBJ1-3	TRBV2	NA	TGTGCCAGCAGTGAATTGGGGGCCATCTCTGGAAACACCATATATTTT	CASSELGAISGNTIYF
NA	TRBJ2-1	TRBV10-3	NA	TGTGCCATCAGTCAGACTCTAAGCTCCTACAATGAGCAGTTCTTC	CAISQTLSSYNEQFF
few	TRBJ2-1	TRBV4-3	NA	TGCGCCAGCAGACGCCGGGACACGGGGTACAATGAGCAGTTCTTC	CASRRRDTGYNEQFF
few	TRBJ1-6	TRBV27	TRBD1	TGTGCCAGCAGACTAATTCCCCAGGGGGCAGATTCACCCCTCCACTTT	CASRLIPQGADSPLHF
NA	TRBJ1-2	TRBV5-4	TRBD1	TGTGCCAGCATGGGGCCAGTCGACAGGGGGGATGGCTACACCTTC	CASMGPVDRGDGYTF
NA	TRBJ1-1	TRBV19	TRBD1	TGTGCCAGTAGCAGAACAGGGGGCAGTCTCCCACTAAACACTGAAGCTTTCTTT	CASSRTGGSLPLNTEAFF
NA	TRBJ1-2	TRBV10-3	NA	TGTGCCATCAGTGAGTCGATAGGGGCGGAGGGCTACACCTTC	CAISESIGAEGYTF
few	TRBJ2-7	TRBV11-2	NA	TGTGCCAGCAGCTTAGACCCGGGGGTATACGAGCAGTACTTC	CASSLDPGVYEQYF
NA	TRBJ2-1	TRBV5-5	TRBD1	TGTGCCAGCTACCGGCCTGGACAGGGCTATGAGCAGTTCTTC	CASYRPGQGYEQFF
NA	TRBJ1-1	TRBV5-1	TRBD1	TGCGCCAGCAGCGTGTGGACAGGGGACACTGAAGCTTTCTTT	CASSVWTGDTEAFF
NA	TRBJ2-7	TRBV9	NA	TGTGCCAGCAGTGGACAGTCCTACGAGCAGTACTTC	CASSGQSYEQYF
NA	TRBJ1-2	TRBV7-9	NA	TGTGCCAGCAGCCGACATGAGAGTTCCGGCGGCTACACCTTC	CASSRHESSGGYTF
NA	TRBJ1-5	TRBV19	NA	TGTGCCAGTAGGAACTTATCAGGAAGCTCGGGCAATCAGCCCCAGCATTTT	CASRNLSGSSGNQPQHF
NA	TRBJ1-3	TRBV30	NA	TGTGCCTGGAGTGTAGGGAGGACCGGAGGAAACACCATATATTTT	CAWSVGRTGGNTIYF
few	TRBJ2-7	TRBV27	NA	TGTGCCAGCAGCCTGGGGCCAGGTGTCTCCTACGAGCAGTACTTC	CASSLGPGVSYEQYF
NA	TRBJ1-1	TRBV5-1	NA	TGCGCCAGCAGCTTGGCCCCCAGGATGGACACTGAAGCTTTCTTT	CASSLAPRMDTEAFF
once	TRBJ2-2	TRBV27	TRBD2	TGTGCCAGCAGTCCCCGCCCGGCGGGAGGGCCTCCCACCGGGGAGCTGTTTTTT	CASSPRPAGGPPTGELFF
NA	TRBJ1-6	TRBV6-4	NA	TGTGCCAGCAGTGGTCCGGTTGCAGGTAATAATTCACCCCTCCACTTT	CASSGPVAGNNSPLHF
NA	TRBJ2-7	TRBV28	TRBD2	TGTGCCAGCAACACGGGACTACTCTCCTACGAGCAGTACTTC	CASNTGLLSYEQYF
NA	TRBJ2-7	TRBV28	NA	TGTGCCAGCAGTTTGGGCAGGGTTGAGCAGTACTTC	CASSLGRVEQYF
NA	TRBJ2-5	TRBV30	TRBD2	TGTGCCTGGAGTAGCGGGGGTGAGACCCAGTACTTC	CAWSSGGETQYF
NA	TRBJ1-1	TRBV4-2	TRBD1	TGTGCCAGCAGCCAAGATGCAGGGGGCGATACTGAAGCTTTCTTT	CASSQDAGGDTEAFF
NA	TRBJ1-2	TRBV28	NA	TGTGCCAGCAGTTTGTGGCAGGGGAACGGCTACACCTTC	CASSLWQGNGYTF
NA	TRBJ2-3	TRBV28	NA	TGTGCCAGCAGTTTCTCCTGGGGGCCAGATACGCAGTATTTT	CASSFSWGPDTQYF
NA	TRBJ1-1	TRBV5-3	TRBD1	TGTGCCAGAAGCCCGGGACAGGGGGCTGGCACTGAAGCTTTCTTT	CARSPGQGAGTEAFF
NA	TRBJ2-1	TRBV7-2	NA	TGTGCCAGCAGCTTACCTAATGGGGGGAGCGCCTTAGGAGGGGAGCAGTTCTTC	CASSLPNGGSALGGEQFF
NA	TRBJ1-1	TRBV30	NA	TGTGCCTGGAGCTTGACAGGGAACACTGAAGCTTTCTTT	CAWSLTGNTEAFF
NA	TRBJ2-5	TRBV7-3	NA	TGTGCCAGCAGCTTAAGTCTAACAGGTGGTCAGTACTTC	CASSLSLTGGQYF
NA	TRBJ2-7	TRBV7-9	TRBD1	TGTGCCAGCAGCCCCGGACAGGGGAACTACGAGCAGTACTTC	CASSPGQGNYEQYF
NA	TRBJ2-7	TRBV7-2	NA	TGTGCCAGCAGGTCGGGGGATGGGGCCGACGAGCAGTACTTC	CASRSGDGADEQYF
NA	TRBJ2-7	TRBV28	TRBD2	TGTGCCAGCAGAGAAACCGGGACGGGGGGGATGGACGAGCAGTACTTC	CASRETGTGGMDEQYF